The subject of this entry is one T cell receptor (beta chain). This sample is part of a study of glioma-infiltrating T cells after dendritic cell vaccination. Sequenced by immunoSEQ multiplex PCR; TCRdb stores in-frame clones only, minus some. This sample has roughly 100,000 clones; 85% to 90% occur once, and the top ten carry over 2.5%. Time point given: after dendritic cell vaccination, including at tumor progression/relapse. Germline CDR1 MNHNS, CDR2 SASEGT. This CDR3 comprises 15 residues. Trimming took 4 bases from V and 8 from J, leaving 20 bases between them. The sequence was obtained from a human donor with glioblastoma. The chain has TRBV6-1 and TRBJ1-1; perhaps TRBD1 as D (5 bases). The specimen comprised blood, sampled after dendritic cell vaccination. CDR3 residues: CASSGYRNRGLEAFF. The CDR3 DNA reads TGTGCCAGCAGTGGTTACAGGAACCGGGGACTGGAAGCTTTCTTT.